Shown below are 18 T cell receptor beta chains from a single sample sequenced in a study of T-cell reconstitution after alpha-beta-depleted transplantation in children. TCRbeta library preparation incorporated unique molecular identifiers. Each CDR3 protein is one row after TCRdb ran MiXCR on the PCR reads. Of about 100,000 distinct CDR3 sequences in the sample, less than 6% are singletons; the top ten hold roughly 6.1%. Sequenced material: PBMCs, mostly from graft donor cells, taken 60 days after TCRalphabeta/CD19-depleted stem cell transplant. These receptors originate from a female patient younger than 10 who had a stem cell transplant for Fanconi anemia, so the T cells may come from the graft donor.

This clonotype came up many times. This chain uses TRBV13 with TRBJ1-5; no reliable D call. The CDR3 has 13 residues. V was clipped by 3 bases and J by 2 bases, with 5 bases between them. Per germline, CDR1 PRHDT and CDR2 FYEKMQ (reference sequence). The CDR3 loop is CASSFRGNQPQHF. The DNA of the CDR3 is TGTGCCAGCAGCTTTAGAGGCAATCAGCCCCAGCATTTT. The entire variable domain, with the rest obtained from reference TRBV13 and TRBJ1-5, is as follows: AAGVIQSPRHLIKEKRETATLKCYPIPRHDTVYWYQQGPGQDPQFLISFYEKMQSDKGSIPDRFSAQQFSDYHSELNMSSLELGDSALYFCASSFRGNQPQHFGDGTRLSIL.

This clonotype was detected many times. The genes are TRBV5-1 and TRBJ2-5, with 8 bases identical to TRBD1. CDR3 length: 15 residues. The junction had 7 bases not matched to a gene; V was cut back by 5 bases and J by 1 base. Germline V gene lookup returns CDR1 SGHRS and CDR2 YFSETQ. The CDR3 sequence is CASRRTGRSQETQYF. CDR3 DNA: TGCGCCAGCAGGAGGACAGGGAGATCCCAAGAGACCCAGTACTTC. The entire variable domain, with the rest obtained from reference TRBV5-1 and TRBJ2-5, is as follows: KAGVTQTPRYLIKTRGQQVTLSCSPISGHRSVSWYQQTPGQGLQFLFEYFSETQRNKGNFPGRFSGRQFSNSRSEMNVSTLELGDSALYLCASRRTGRSQETQYFGPGTRLLVL.

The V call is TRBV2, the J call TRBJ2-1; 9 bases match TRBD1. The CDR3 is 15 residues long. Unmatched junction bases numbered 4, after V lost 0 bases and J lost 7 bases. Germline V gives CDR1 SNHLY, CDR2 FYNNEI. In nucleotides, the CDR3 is TGTGCCAGCAGTGAAGCCGGGACAGGGAGGAATGAGCAGTTCTTC. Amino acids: CASSEAGTGRNEQFF.

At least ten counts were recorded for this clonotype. The CDR3 here is CASSLRLAGGIRDEQFF. The DNA for the CDR3 is TGTGCCAGCAGCCTCCGACTAGCGGGAGGAATCCGGGATGAGCAGTTCTTC. The chain is built from TRBV7-6 and TRBJ2-1; 13 nucleotides match TRBD2. The germline CDR1 and CDR2 sequences are SGHVS and FNYEAQ. V was clipped by 5 bases and J by 8 bases; unmatched bases: 12. This CDR3 region has 17 residues.

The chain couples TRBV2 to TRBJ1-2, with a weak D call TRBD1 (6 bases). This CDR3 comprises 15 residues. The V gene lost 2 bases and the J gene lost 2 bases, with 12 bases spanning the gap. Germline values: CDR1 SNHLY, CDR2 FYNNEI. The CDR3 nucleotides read TGTGCCAGCAGTGAAATCTCAGGGGCCAACTATGGCTACACCTTC. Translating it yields CASSEISGANYGYTF.

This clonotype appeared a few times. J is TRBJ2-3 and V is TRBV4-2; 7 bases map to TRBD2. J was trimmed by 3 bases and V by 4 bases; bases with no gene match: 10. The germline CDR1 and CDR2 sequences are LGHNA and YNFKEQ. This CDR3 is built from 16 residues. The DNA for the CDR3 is TGTGCCAGCAGCCCCAGGAGCGGGGAAGGGACAGATACGCAGTATTTT. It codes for CASSPRSGEGTDTQYF.

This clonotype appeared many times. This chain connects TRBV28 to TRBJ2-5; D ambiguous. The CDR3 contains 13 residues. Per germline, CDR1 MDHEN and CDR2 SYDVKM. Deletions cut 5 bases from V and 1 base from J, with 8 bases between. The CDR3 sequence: CASSPTPQETQYF. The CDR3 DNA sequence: TGTGCCAGCAGTCCTACCCCCCAAGAGACCCAGTACTTC.

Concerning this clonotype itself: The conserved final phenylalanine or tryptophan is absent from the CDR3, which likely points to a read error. CDR3 sequence reads: CASSSYPGLAGAYNEQFV. CDR3 DNA sequence: TGCGCCAGCAGCTCTTACCCTGGACTAGCGGGGGCCTACAATGAGCAGTTCGTC. The rearrangement uses TRBV5-1 and TRBJ2-1; 13 bases are a match to TRBD2. J was trimmed by 2 bases and V by 3 bases; bases with no gene match: 8. CDR3 length: 18 residues. Germline V lookup: CDR1 SGHRS, CDR2 YFSETQ.

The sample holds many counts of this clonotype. The CDR3 DNA sequence: TGCGCCAGCAGCGTCGGGACAGCCAAAAACATTCAGTACTTC. Translated: CASSVGTAKNIQYF. The rearrangement uses TRBV5-1 and TRBJ2-4, with D perhaps matching TRBD1 or TRBD2 (5 bases each). CDR1 SGHRS and CDR2 YFSETQ come from the germline V gene. Trimming removed 4 bases at V and 0 bases at J, with 8 bases between. The CDR3 covers 14 residues.

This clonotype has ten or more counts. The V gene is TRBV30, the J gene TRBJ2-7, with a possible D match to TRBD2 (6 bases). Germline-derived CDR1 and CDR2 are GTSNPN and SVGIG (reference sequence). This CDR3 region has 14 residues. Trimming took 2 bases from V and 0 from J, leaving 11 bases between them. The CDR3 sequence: CAWSFTGSSYEQYF. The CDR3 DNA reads TGTGCCTGGAGTTTCACCGGGAGCTCCTACGAGCAGTACTTC.

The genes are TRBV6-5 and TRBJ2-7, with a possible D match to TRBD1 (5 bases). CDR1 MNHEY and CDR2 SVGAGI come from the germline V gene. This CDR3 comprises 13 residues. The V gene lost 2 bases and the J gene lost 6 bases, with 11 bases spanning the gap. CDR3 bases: TGTGCCAGCAGTTACCGTCGACAGAGCGAGCAGTACTTC. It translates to CASSYRRQSEQYF.

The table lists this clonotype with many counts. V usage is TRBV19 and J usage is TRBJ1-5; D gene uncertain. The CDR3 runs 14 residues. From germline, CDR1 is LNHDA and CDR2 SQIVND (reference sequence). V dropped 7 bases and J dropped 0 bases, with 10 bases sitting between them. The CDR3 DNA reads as TGTGCCAGTAAATATACCGATAGCAATCAGCCCCAGCATTTT. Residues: CASKYTDSNQPQHF. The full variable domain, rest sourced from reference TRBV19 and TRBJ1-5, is DGGITQSPKYLFRKEGQNVTLSCEQNLNHDAMYWYRQDPGQGLRLIYYSQIVNDFQKGDIAEGYSVSREKKESFPLTVTSAQKNPTAFYLCASKYTDSNQPQHFGDGTRLSIL.

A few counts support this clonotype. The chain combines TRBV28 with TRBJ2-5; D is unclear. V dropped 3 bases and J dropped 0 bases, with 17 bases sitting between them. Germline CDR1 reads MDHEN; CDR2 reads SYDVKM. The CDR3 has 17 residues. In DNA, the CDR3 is TGTGCCAGCAGTTTTCCCACAACCGATGGGTACCAAGAGACCCAGTACTTC. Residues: CASSFPTTDGYQETQYF.

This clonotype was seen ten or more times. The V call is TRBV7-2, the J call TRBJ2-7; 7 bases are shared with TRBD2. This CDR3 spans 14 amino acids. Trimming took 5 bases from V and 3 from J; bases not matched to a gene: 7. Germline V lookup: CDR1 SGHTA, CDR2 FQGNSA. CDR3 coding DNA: TGTGCCAGCAGCCAGAGCGGGGTGCGCTACGAGCAGTACTTC. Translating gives CASSQSGVRYEQYF.

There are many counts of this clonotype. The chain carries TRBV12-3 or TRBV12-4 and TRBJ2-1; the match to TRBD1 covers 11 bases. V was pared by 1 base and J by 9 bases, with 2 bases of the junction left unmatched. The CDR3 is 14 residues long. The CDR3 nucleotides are TGTGCCAGCAGTTTAGGGACAGGGGGCCCTGAGCAGTTCTTC. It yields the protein CASSLGTGGPEQFF.

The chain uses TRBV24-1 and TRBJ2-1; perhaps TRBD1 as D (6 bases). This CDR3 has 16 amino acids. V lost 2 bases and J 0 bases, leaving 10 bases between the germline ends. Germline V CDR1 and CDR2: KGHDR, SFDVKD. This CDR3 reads CATSDSGVGSYNEQFF. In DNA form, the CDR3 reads TGTGCCACCAGTGATTCAGGGGTGGGCTCCTACAATGAGCAGTTCTTC.

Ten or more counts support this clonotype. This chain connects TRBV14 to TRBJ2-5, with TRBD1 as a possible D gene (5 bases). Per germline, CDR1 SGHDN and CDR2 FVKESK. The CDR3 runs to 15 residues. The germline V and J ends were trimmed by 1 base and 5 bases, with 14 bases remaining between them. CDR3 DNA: TGTGCCAGCAGCCAAGGAGCCTATTGGGGCGAGACCCAGTACTTC. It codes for CASSQGAYWGETQYF.

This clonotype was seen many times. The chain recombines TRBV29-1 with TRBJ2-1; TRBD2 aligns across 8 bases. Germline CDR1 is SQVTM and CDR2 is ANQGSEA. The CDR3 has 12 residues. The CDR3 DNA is TGCGGAACGGGGGGGGCCAGGGATGAGCAGTTCTTC. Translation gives CGTGGARDEQFF.